This T cell receptor (beta chain) appears in the sequencing data of a study of T cells after posttransplantation cyclophosphamide. The assay was immunoSEQ multiplex PCR, and TCRdb's table has in-frame clones only and misses some. The profile shows 11,000 to 15,000 clones, around 74% of them singletons. This CDR3 comprises 17 residues. With V trimmed by 1 base and J by 6 bases, 9 bases remained unmatched. CDR1 SGHTA and CDR2 FQGNSA come from the germline V gene. The chain couples TRBV7-2 to TRBJ2-1, with 10 bases aligning to TRBD2. Specimen: memory CD4+ T cells sorted from PBMCs. This sequence was found in a man aged 45 to 65. CDR3 sequence reads: CASSLGGSGGKFNEQFF. The CDR3 nucleotides are TGTGCCAGCAGCTTAGGTGGTAGCGGGGGGAAGTTCAATGAGCAGTTCTTC.